The 7 T cell receptor beta chains listed next were all sequenced from one sample in a study of beta chain features in type 1 diabetes. Investigators reverse transcribed all isolated RNA, so they sequenced expressed TCRB transcripts. The repertoire was sequenced with immunoSEQ multiplex PCR; TCRdb's copy has only in-frame clones and lacks some. In the table there are approximately 23,000 clones, 60% to 80% of which are singletons. Sample: Tregs from blood. The source of these receptors is a woman aged 40 to 50 in good health.

This clone was seen more than once but under ten times. This chain joins TRBV11-2 and TRBJ1-5; no clear D. V gave up 3 bases and J gave up 4 bases, with 13 bases separating them. Germline CDR1 is SGHAT and CDR2 is FQNNGV. The CDR3 sequence is 15 residues long. The CDR3 protein is CASSFIFPFNQPQHF. The CDR3 bases are TGTGCCAGCAGCTTTATTTTTCCGTTTAATCAGCCCCAGCATTTT.

The V and J genes are TRBV5-1 and TRBJ2-7; D gene unclear. The CDR3 is 13 residues long. The germline V gene encodes CDR1 SGHRS and CDR2 YFSETQ. V was clipped by 2 bases and J by 0 bases, with 6 bases between them. As DNA, the CDR3 is TGCGCCAGCAGCTTTTCAGGCTCCTACGAGCAGTACTTC. Protein sequence: CASSFSGSYEQYF.

V gene TRBV18 combines with J gene TRBJ2-7, with D uncertain. From germline, CDR1 is KGHSH and CDR2 LQKENI. The CDR3 loop spans 12 amino acids. V gave up 3 bases and J gave up 5 bases, with 8 bases separating them. CDR3 sequence: CASSPEPDEQYF. CDR3 coding DNA: TGTGCCAGCTCACCGGAGCCGGACGAGCAGTACTTC.

The V call is TRBV29-1, the J call TRBJ1-1; D ambiguous. With 7 bases removed from V and 2 bases from J, the gap between germline ends came to 8 bases. Per germline, CDR1 SQVTM and CDR2 ANQGSEA. The CDR3 spans 11 residues. This chain's CDR3 is CSATINTEAFF. The CDR3 bases are TGCAGCGCGACAATAAACACTGAAGCTTTCTTT.

The chain links TRBV2 to TRBJ1-6; 9 bases agree with TRBD1. The germline gives CDR1 SNHLY, CDR2 FYNNEI. V was pared by 7 bases and J by 10 bases, with 8 bases of the junction left unmatched. This CDR3 spans 14 amino acids. CDR3 protein: CASTTGQGHSPLHF. As DNA, the CDR3 is TGTGCCAGCACCACGGGACAGGGACACTCACCCCTCCACTTT.

J is TRBJ2-5 and V is TRBV28, with 8 nucleotides matching TRBD2. V gave up 6 bases and J gave up 5 bases; unmatched junction bases: 2. The CDR3 covers 12 residues. Germline CDR1 is MDHEN and CDR2 is SYDVKM. The CDR3 reads CASRTGGETQYF. The CDR3 DNA is TGTGCCAGCAGGACGGGAGGGGAGACCCAGTACTTC.

The V gene is TRBV11-2, the J gene TRBJ2-3; a weak D match, TRBD1 (5 bases). Germline-derived CDR1 and CDR2 are SGHAT and FQNNGV. The CDR3 loop spans 16 amino acids. Trimming took 1 base from V and 1 from J, leaving 12 bases between them. CDR3 residues: CASSLGQGSGTDTQYF. Written as DNA, the CDR3 is TGTGCCAGCAGCTTAGGTCAGGGCTCAGGCACAGATACGCAGTATTTT.